A selection of T cell receptor beta chains follows, all from one sample in a study of OX40 agonist ivuxolimab in advanced cancers. TCRdb's copy holds only in-frame clones and misses some; the assay was immunoSEQ multiplex PCR. The sample has about 49,000 clones; about 88% are singletons. This specimen was CD4+ or CD8+ T cells sorted from blood, taken in a trial of the OX40 agonist ivuxolimab. The receptors stem from an adult with an advanced solid tumor such as melanoma, head and neck, liver or kidney cancer. CDR3s include the opening cysteine and the closing phenylalanine or tryptophan. A D gene is named only where the DNA matches it firmly. Size tells how often a clone was seen (once, few, many) or the class of an expanded clone, and some rows leave it out.

J | V | size | D | DNA | CDR3
TRBJ2-7 | TRBV11-3 | - | - | TGTGCCAGCAGCCGTGACGGACAAAACTACGAGCAGTACTTC | CASSRDGQNYEQYF
TRBJ2-3 | TRBV5-1 | - | TRBD2 | TGCGCCAGCTGTCTAGCGGGTGACACAGATACGCAGTATTTT | CASCLAGDTDTQYF
TRBJ2-7 | TRBV7-8 | - | TRBD2 | TGTGCCAGCAGCTTAGTGTCGAGCGGGAGCTCCTACGAGCAGTACTTC | CASSLVSSGSSYEQYF
TRBJ1-5 | TRBV19 | - | TRBD1 | TGTGCCAGTAGTGGGACAGGGGGCGGTCAGCCCCAGCATTTT | CASSGTGGGQPQHF
TRBJ1-4 | TRBV4-1 | - | TRBD1 | TGCGCCAGCAGCCAAGAGGGAGACAGGGACCGAAAACTGTTTTTT | CASSQEGDRDRKLFF
TRBJ2-7 | TRBV5-8 | - | TRBD2 | TGTGCCAGCAGCCGAAGCGGGAGGGGCGAGCAGTACTTC | CASSRSGRGEQYF
TRBJ1-4 | TRBV10-2 | - | - | TGCGCCAGCAGTGAGTCGTTGGAAAAACTGTTTTTT | CASSESLEKLFF
TRBJ1-1 | TRBV7-2 | - | - | TGTGCCAGCAGCTTAGCAGCCGGGAACACTGAAGCTTTCTTT | CASSLAAGNTEAFF
TRBJ1-1 | TRBV7-9 | - | TRBD1 | TGTGCCAGCAGCCCGCAAGGGACAGAGATGAACACTGAAGCTTTCTTT | CASSPQGTEMNTEAFF
TRBJ1-2 | TRBV6-1 | - | - | TGTGCCAGCACCGTAGTTGGGGGGCTCGGTTATGGCTACACCTTC | CASTVVGGLGYGYTF
TRBJ2-1 | TRBV5-1 | - | TRBD2 | TGCGCCAGCAGCTTGGCGGCTAGCGGTGCCATCGCGGGCTACAATGAGCAGTTCTTC | CASSLAASGAIAGYNEQFF
TRBJ2-2 | TRBV5-1 | - | - | TGCGCCAGCAGCCCCACCACCCCTTCGGTTAGCACCGGGGAGCTGTTTTTT | CASSPTTPSVSTGELFF
TRBJ1-5 | TRBV2 | - | - | TGTGCCAGCAGTGAACAAGGCCGTGGCAATCAGCCCCAGCATTTT | CASSEQGRGNQPQHF
TRBJ2-1 | TRBV12-5 | - | - | TGTGCTAGTGGTTTGGAGGGCGCGGGGGCTGAGCAGTTCTTC | CASGLEGAGAEQFF
TRBJ2-7 | TRBV28 | - | - | TGTGCCAGCAGTTTACGCGGGAACCCCTACGAGCAGTACTTC | CASSLRGNPYEQYF
TRBJ2-7 | TRBV2 | - | - | TGTGCCAGCAGTTTACAGGGAATAGGCTACGAGCAGTACTTC | CASSLQGIGYEQYF
TRBJ2-5 | TRBV6-4 | - | TRBD2 | TGTGCCAGCAGTGACAATTCGGCTAGCGGGAGGCCCCAAGAGACCCAGTACTTC | CASSDNSASGRPQETQYF
TRBJ2-7 | TRBV10-1 | - | - | TGCGCCAGCAGCGCCGGGCCTGGGCCCTACGAGCAGTACTTC | CASSAGPGPYEQYF
TRBJ2-2 | TRBV12-5 | few | - | TGTGCTAGTGGTTTATGGGACAAAAACACCGGGGAGCTGTTTTTT | CASGLWDKNTGELFF
TRBJ2-4 | TRBV19 | - | - | TGTGCCAGTAGTATAGAGCAGGAAAACATTCAGTACTTC | CASSIEQENIQYF
TRBJ2-3 | TRBV20-1 | once | - | TGCAGTGCTACCGCCCAGGATACGCAGTATTTT | CSATAQDTQYF
TRBJ2-5 | TRBV4-1 | - | - | TGCGCCAGCAGCCAACTGATCCAAGAGACCCAGTACTTC | CASSQLIQETQYF
TRBJ2-1 | TRBV27 | - | TRBD2 | TGTGCCAGCAGTTCCGCCCGCGGGGGGGCAGCCTACAATGAGCAGTTCTTC | CASSSARGGAAYNEQFF
TRBJ1-1 | TRBV28 | - | - | TGTGCCAGCAGTTTACGGCGAAGAGGAGACACTGAAGCTTTCTTT | CASSLRRRGDTEAFF
TRBJ1-2 | TRBV5-5 | - | - | TGTGCCAGCAGCGCGGGCCCGTGGACTAACTATGGCTACACCTTC | CASSAGPWTNYGYTF
TRBJ2-7 | TRBV28 | few | - | TGTGCCAGCAGGCAGGACAGCTACGAGCAGTACTTC | CASRQDSYEQYF
TRBJ2-7 | TRBV2 | - | - | TGTGCCAGCAGTCGGGAAGCCTACGAGCAGTACTTC | CASSREAYEQYF
TRBJ1-2 | TRBV6-1 | - | TRBD1 | TGTGCCAGCAGGGAGGACAGGGGGCTCGGGTATGGCTACACCTTC | CASREDRGLGYGYTF
TRBJ1-1 | TRBV7-2 | once | - | TGTGCCAGCAGCTTAGATCACCTTGAAGCTTTCTTT | CASSLDHLEAFF
TRBJ2-2 | TRBV7-9 | - | TRBD1 | TGTGCCAGCAGAGGACAGGGGACGAACACCGGGGAGCTGTTTTTT | CASRGQGTNTGELFF
TRBJ2-7 | TRBV14 | - | - | TGTGCCAGCAGCCTGACCTCAGGCTTCCCTGGGGAGCAGTACTTC | CASSLTSGFPGEQYF
TRBJ2-2 | TRBV7-9 | few | TRBD1 | TGTGCCAGCAGCTTATCTCAGGGGGTGAACACCGGGGAGCTGTTTTTT | CASSLSQGVNTGELFF
TRBJ1-5 | TRBV7-8 | few | - | TGTGCCAGCACCACTACGGGGAGCAATCAGCCCCAGCATTTT | CASTTTGSNQPQHF
TRBJ2-3 | TRBV7-2 | - | TRBD2 | TGTGCCAGCAACAGGTGGACTAGCGCCACAGATACGCAGTATTTT | CASNRWTSATDTQYF
TRBJ2-7 | TRBV2 | once | - | TGTGCCAGCAGTGTTAATACGGACAGTGCCTACGAGCAGTACTTC | CASSVNTDSAYEQYF
TRBJ1-6 | TRBV19 | - | TRBD1 | TGTGCCAGTACCCCGACAGGGGGGAATTCACCCCTCCACTTT | CASTPTGGNSPLHF
TRBJ2-2 | TRBV5-1 | - | - | TGCGCCAGCAGCTACCACCCCGGCGGGGATACCACCGGGGAGCTGTTTTTT | CASSYHPGGDTTGELFF
TRBJ1-1 | TRBV11-2 | - | - | TGTGCCAGCAGCTCCGGGAGCCAGAGTCTCGGAGCTTTCTTT | CASSSGSQSLGAFF
TRBJ1-2 | TRBV4-1 | few | - | TGCGCCAGCAGCCAAGTGGCAGGCAGCTATGGCTACACCTTC | CASSQVAGSYGYTF
TRBJ1-2 | TRBV29-1 | - | - | TGCAGCGTTGATGGGGGAGATGGCTACACCTTC | CSVDGGDGYTF
TRBJ1-3 | TRBV7-2 | - | - | TGTGCCAGCAGCTTACGTGGAAACACCATATATTTT | CASSLRGNTIYF
TRBJ2-3 | TRBV7-9 | - | - | TGTGCCAGCAGCTTAGACACAGATACGCAGTATTTT | CASSLDTDTQYF
TRBJ1-6 | TRBV10-3 | once | - | TGTGCCATCATTACAGGGTCCTATAATTCACCCCTCCACTTT | CAIITGSYNSPLHF
TRBJ1-2 | TRBV6-6 | - | TRBD1 | TGTGCCAGCAGTTACGCCGACAGGGACAATGGCTACACCTTC | CASSYADRDNGYTF
TRBJ2-3 | TRBV20-1 | - | - | TGCAGTGCTCGGGAAGATACGCAGTATTTT | CSAREDTQYF
TRBJ2-7 | TRBV7-2 | - | TRBD2 | TGTGCCAGCAGCTTATCCTCGACTAGCGGATCCTACGAGCAGTACTTC | CASSLSSTSGSYEQYF
TRBJ2-3 | TRBV10-3 | - | - | TGTGCCATCAGTGATTATAGCGCTAAGGGGGATACGCAGTATTTT | CAISDYSAKGDTQYF
TRBJ1-2 | TRBV18 | - | TRBD1 | TGTGCCAGCTCACTTGGACAGGGAGATGGCTACACCTTC | CASSLGQGDGYTF
TRBJ2-2 | TRBV29-1 | - | - | TGCAGCGTTGAAACAAACACCGGGGAGCTGTTTTTT | CSVETNTGELFF
TRBJ1-2 | TRBV7-2 | - | - | TGTGCCAGCACCTCAGGGAACTCGTATAATGGCTACACCTTC | CASTSGNSYNGYTF
TRBJ1-4 | TRBV14 | - | - | TGTGCCAGCAGCCGTACGTTTAATGAAAAACTGTTTTTT | CASSRTFNEKLFF
TRBJ1-1 | TRBV28 | - | - | TGTGCCAGCAGACCCGCTCGACAGACGCACACTGAAGCTTTCTTT | CASRPARQTHTEAFF
TRBJ1-1 | TRBV27 | - | TRBD1 | TGTGCCAGCAGTCTAACAGGGGACACTGAAGCTTTCTTT | CASSLTGDTEAFF
TRBJ2-5 | TRBV7-9 | - | - | TGTGCCAGCAGCTTAGCGCAGGCAGTACAAGAGACCCAGTACTTC | CASSLAQAVQETQYF
TRBJ1-2 | TRBV19 | - | TRBD1 | TGTGCCAGTAGACGGGACAGGGTGAACTATGGCTACACCTTC | CASRRDRVNYGYTF
TRBJ2-7 | TRBV7-8 | once | - | TGTGCCAGCAGCTTAGTCGCAGGTCCCTCCGCCGAGCAGTACTTC | CASSLVAGPSAEQYF